The clone carrying this T cell receptor beta chain was seen a handful of times. Its antigen is currently unknown. This entry is derived from a study of identical twins. Whole-study findings and limits: When twins shared out-of-frame alpha sequences, those sequences had excess low generation probability.

With V trimmed by 4 bases and J by 0 bases, 4 bases remained unmatched. This CDR3 is 14 amino acids long. Germline assignment: CDR1 SQVTM and CDR2 ANQGSEA. TCRdb ran MiXCR on the 5' RACE reads and lists one entry per CDR3 protein. The sample records 700,000 to 950,000 distinct CDR3 sequences, roughly an eighth being singletons. The sample was also linked to a second study, of yellow fever vaccine responses in identical twins.

Material: PBMCs. The source is a woman between 18 and 29 years old in good health. The chain combines TRBV29-1 with TRBJ2-3, with TRBD1 matching over 7 bases. CDR3 amino acids: CSVAGQASTDTQYF. In DNA form, the CDR3 reads TGCAGCGTTGCCGGACAGGCTAGCACAGATACGCAGTATTTT.